A selection of T cell receptor beta chains follows, all from one sample in a study of T cell clones after liver transplantation. Method: immunoSEQ multiplex PCR; TCRdb's copy keeps in-frame clones and lacks some. The profile shows 85,000 to 130,000 clones, 75% to 90% of them singletons. Here the sequenced sample was CD4+ T cells from blood, taken before liver transplant. These receptor sequences come from a human donor who received a liver transplant. Both conserved end residues are part of each CDR3. A D gene is named only where the DNA matches it firmly. Size values are once, few and many counts, or a class for expanded clones, and some rows have none.

V	size	J	D	CDR3	DNA
TRBV11-2	NA	TRBJ1-2	TRBD1	CASSSTTGAYLDGYTF	TGTGCCAGCAGCTCCACTACAGGGGCCTATTTGGATGGCTACACCTTC
TRBV5-1	NA	TRBJ2-3	TRBD1	CASSPRQGWRTDTQYF	TGCGCCAGCAGCCCTCGACAGGGTTGGCGCACAGATACGCAGTATTTT
TRBV20-1	NA	TRBJ2-1	NA	CSAIEGLGQFF	TGCAGTGCTATCGAGGGTTTGGGGCAGTTCTTC
TRBV2	NA	TRBJ2-2	NA	CASSDDPTGPNTGELFF	TGTGCCAGCAGTGACGACCCAACGGGGCCGAACACCGGGGAGCTGTTTTTT
TRBV18	NA	TRBJ2-2	NA	CASSRSGTLNTGELFF	TGTGCCAGCTCCCGTTCCGGGACACTGAACACCGGGGAGCTGTTTTTT
TRBV7-6	once	TRBJ1-1	NA	CASSYGQNTEAFF	TGTGCCAGCAGCTACGGACAGAACACTGAAGCTTTCTTT
TRBV23-1	NA	TRBJ2-2	NA	CASSHVPCQMNTGELFF	TGCGCCAGCAGTCACGTCCCCTGCCAAATGAACACCGGGGAGCTGTTTTTT
TRBV5-1	NA	TRBJ2-7	NA	CASSLQPPAEQYF	TGCGCCAGCAGCTTGCAGCCTCCGGCCGAGCAGTACTTC
TRBV5-1	NA	TRBJ2-7	TRBD2	CASSLASGSYEQYF	TGCGCCAGCAGCTTGGCTAGCGGGAGCTACGAGCAGTACTTC
TRBV19	NA	TRBJ2-5	TRBD1	CASSARLTGLGTQYF	TGTGCCAGTAGTGCCCGACTGACAGGGTTGGGGACCCAGTACTTC
TRBV7-2	NA	TRBJ2-2	TRBD1	CASSLGPPQGDTGELFF	TGTGCCAGCAGCTTAGGGCCTCCACAGGGGGACACCGGGGAGCTGTTTTTT
TRBV7-2	NA	TRBJ1-2	NA	CASSSYRVGYTF	TGTGCCAGCAGCTCCTACAGGGTTGGCTACACCTTC
TRBV27	NA	TRBJ1-5	TRBD1	CASSPLRQGAGQPQHF	TGTGCCAGCAGTCCTCTCCGGCAGGGGGCTGGCCAGCCCCAGCATTTT
TRBV29-1	NA	TRBJ2-1	NA	CSVEERLAPQGEQFF	TGCAGCGTTGAGGAGCGACTAGCCCCACAGGGAGAGCAGTTCTTC
TRBV9	NA	TRBJ2-2	NA	CASSVASERAPGTGTGELFF	TGTGCCAGCAGCGTAGCGTCGGAACGTGCACCAGGGACTGGCACCGGGGAGCTGTTTTTT
TRBV7-2	NA	TRBJ2-3	NA	CASSLGPYTDTQYF	TGTGCCAGCAGCTTAGGCCCGTACACAGATACGCAGTATTTT
TRBV9	NA	TRBJ1-5	NA	CASSGGYSNQPQHF	TGTGCCAGCAGCGGCGGGTATAGCAATCAGCCCCAGCATTTT
TRBV7-3	NA	TRBJ2-5	NA	CASSFRGGRQETQYF	TGTGCCAGCAGCTTTCGGGGAGGTCGGCAAGAGACCCAGTACTTC
TRBV7-2	NA	TRBJ1-4	TRBD1	CASSPDRPKLFF	TGTGCCAGCAGCCCGGACAGGCCAAAACTGTTTTTT
TRBV4-3	once	TRBJ2-2	NA	CASSPPAFPTTNTGELFF	TGCGCCAGCAGCCCCCCGGCCTTTCCTACCACGAACACCGGGGAGCTGTTTTTT
TRBV29-1	NA	TRBJ2-5	NA	CSVDVPEGYQETQYF	TGCAGCGTTGATGTCCCGGAGGGCTACCAAGAGACCCAGTACTTC
TRBV7-9	NA	TRBJ2-7	NA	CASSLDLRSYEQYF	TGTGCCAGCAGCTTAGATCTACGGTCCTACGAGCAGTACTTC
TRBV5-1	NA	TRBJ2-1	TRBD2	CASRPPGLAGYNEQFF	TGCGCCAGCAGGCCCCCGGGACTAGCGGGATACAATGAGCAGTTCTTC
TRBV19	NA	TRBJ2-3	NA	CASSIKGRRDTQYF	TGTGCCAGTAGTATAAAGGGGCGACGAGATACGCAGTATTTT
TRBV6-5	once	TRBJ2-7	NA	CASSRTVRSYEQYF	TGTGCCAGCAGCCGGACAGTAAGATCCTACGAGCAGTACTTC
TRBV5-1	NA	TRBJ2-7	NA	CASSSRGNSYEQYF	TGCGCCAGCAGCTCCCGCGGCAACTCCTACGAGCAGTACTTC
TRBV27	once	TRBJ2-5	TRBD1	CASSSRGPRPETQYF	TGTGCCAGCAGTTCGAGGGGGCCCCGCCCTGAGACCCAGTACTTC
TRBV9	NA	TRBJ2-1	TRBD2	CASSVGGLAGANEQFF	TGTGCCAGCAGCGTAGGCGGGCTAGCGGGAGCCAATGAGCAGTTCTTC
TRBV29-1	many	TRBJ1-1	NA	CSVVGGSTEAFF	TGCAGCGTTGTAGGGGGTTCGACTGAAGCTTTCTTT
TRBV18	few	TRBJ1-2	NA	CASSPRATDYGYTF	TGTGCCAGCTCACCAAGGGCGACCGACTATGGCTACACCTTC
TRBV5-4	NA	TRBJ1-2	NA	CASSLAGMDGYTF	TGTGCCAGCAGCTTGGCAGGGATGGATGGCTACACCTTC
TRBV19	NA	TRBJ2-1	NA	CASSILGGQPHNGQFF	TGTGCCAGTAGTATACTAGGAGGACAACCCCACAATGGGCAGTTCTTC
TRBV4-2	few	TRBJ1-1	TRBD1	CASSRGDRGEAFF	TGTGCCAGCAGCCGAGGAGACAGGGGAGAAGCTTTCTTT
TRBV10-1	NA	TRBJ2-2	NA	CASSPFGQNTGELFF	TGCGCCAGCAGCCCTTTTGGGCAGAACACCGGGGAGCTGTTTTTT
TRBV7-2	NA	TRBJ2-1	NA	CASTFRGNRARNNEQFF	TGTGCCAGCACCTTCCGGGGGAACAGGGCTCGGAACAATGAGCAGTTCTTC
TRBV5-1	NA	TRBJ2-7	NA	CASSLGWQESHEQYF	TGCGCCAGCAGCTTGGGGTGGCAGGAATCCCACGAGCAGTACTTC
TRBV25-1	NA	TRBJ2-2	TRBD1	CASRTGTDTGELFF	TGTGCCAGCAGGACCGGGACAGACACCGGGGAGCTGTTTTTT
TRBV5-1	NA	TRBJ2-1	TRBD2	CASSRVAGYEQFF	TGCGCCAGCAGCCGGGTAGCGGGTTATGAGCAGTTCTTC
TRBV7-6	NA	TRBJ2-1	NA	CASRRSEGIYNEQFF	TGTGCCAGCAGGAGGTCAGAGGGAATATACAATGAGCAGTTCTTC
TRBV29-1	NA	TRBJ2-1	NA	CSVEGTISSYNEQFF	TGCAGCGTTGAAGGGACCATTAGCTCCTACAATGAGCAGTTCTTC
TRBV5-1	NA	TRBJ2-2	TRBD1	CASSSSSWTGDNTGELFF	TGCGCCAGCAGCTCGTCTTCTTGGACAGGGGATAACACCGGGGAGCTGTTTTTT
TRBV19	NA	TRBJ2-1	TRBD1	CASSARDRGRLEQFF	TGTGCCAGTAGTGCCCGGGACAGGGGGCGCCTTGAGCAGTTCTTC
TRBV2	NA	TRBJ1-2	TRBD1	CASSPDRDYGYTF	TGTGCCAGCAGTCCTGACAGGGACTATGGCTACACCTTC
TRBV11-1	NA	TRBJ2-1	TRBD1	CASTEGASSYNEQFF	TGTGCCAGCACCGAGGGGGCGAGCTCCTACAATGAGCAGTTCTTC
TRBV5-1	NA	TRBJ1-4	NA	CASSFGQVVNEKLFF	TGCGCCAGCAGCTTCGGGCAGGTCGTAAATGAAAAACTGTTTTTT
TRBV14	NA	TRBJ2-1	TRBD2	CASSQEVLAGDNEQFF	TGTGCCAGCAGCCAAGAGGTACTAGCGGGAGACAATGAGCAGTTCTTC
TRBV7-6	NA	TRBJ1-5	NA	CASSLGGERGNQPQHF	TGTGCCAGCAGCTTAGGGGGGGAAAGGGGCAATCAGCCCCAGCATTTT
TRBV6-1	NA	TRBJ2-6	NA	CASQARSGANVLTF	TGTGCCAGCCAAGCCAGGTCTGGGGCCAACGTCCTGACTTTC
TRBV7-3	NA	TRBJ2-3	NA	CASSLRGSSTDTQYF	TGTGCCAGCAGCTTAAGAGGCTCCAGCACAGATACGCAGTATTTT
TRBV9	NA	TRBJ1-6	NA	CASSVAGSQDSPLHF	TGTGCCAGCAGCGTAGCAGGCAGTCAGGATTCACCCCTCCACTTT
TRBV11-1	once	TRBJ2-2	NA	CASSVTGTANTGELFF	TGTGCCAGCAGCGTAACCGGGACGGCGAACACCGGGGAGCTGTTTTTT
TRBV4-1	NA	TRBJ2-5	NA	CASSVGATQETQYF	TGCGCCAGCAGCGTGGGAGCGACCCAAGAGACCCAGTACTTC
TRBV20-1	NA	TRBJ1-1	NA	CSAASIEAFF	TGCAGTGCTGCCTCAATTGAAGCTTTCTTT
TRBV28	NA	TRBJ2-2	TRBD2	CASSRGLAGVSNTGELFF	TGTGCCAGCAGCCGGGGACTAGCGGGAGTATCAAACACCGGGGAGCTGTTTTTT
TRBV5-6	NA	TRBJ2-1	NA	CASSLRRSGYNEQFF	TGTGCCAGCAGCTTGAGGCGGTCAGGGTACAATGAGCAGTTCTTC
TRBV21-1	NA	TRBJ2-5	NA	CASSKDHRQGSGWTQYF	TGTGCCAGCAGCAAAGACCACCGACAGGGTTCGGGCTGGACCCAGTACTTC
TRBV27	NA	TRBJ2-3	TRBD1	CASSDWDRSTDTQYF	TGTGCCAGCAGTGATTGGGACAGGAGCACAGATACGCAGTATTTT
TRBV19	few	TRBJ2-2	NA	CASSITRGRTGELFF	TGTGCCAGTAGTATAACGAGGGGTCGTACCGGGGAGCTGTTTTTT
TRBV7-2	NA	TRBJ1-3	TRBD1	CASSYGQGRNTIYF	TGTGCCAGCAGCTACGGACAGGGTAGAAACACCATATATTTT